This section outlines one T cell receptor (beta chain) sequence together with its context. The data were taken from a study of T-cell memory formation after mild COVID-19. TCRdb recomputed calls from the 5' RACE reads with MiXCR, one row per CDR3 protein. The table has about 270,000 distinct CDR3 sequences, roughly 17% seen once. The junction had 11 bases not matched to a gene; V was cut back by 1 base and J by 0 bases. Looked up from germline, CDR1 is DFQATT and CDR2 is SNEGSKA (reference sequence). CDR3 length equals 18 residues. The TCR sequence derives from a man younger than 30 who had mild COVID-19 (a few samples of this study predate the infection). Cell type and time point are not known. Sequenced input: PBMCs or a T cell subset sorted from them (not recorded which). V gene TRBV20-1 combines with J gene TRBJ2-4; 8 bases are shared with TRBD2. This CDR3 reads CSARAPSGGSLAKNIQYF. For the CDR3, the DNA is TGCAGTGCTAGAGCCCCCAGCGGGGGCTCACTAGCCAAAAACATTCAGTACTTC.